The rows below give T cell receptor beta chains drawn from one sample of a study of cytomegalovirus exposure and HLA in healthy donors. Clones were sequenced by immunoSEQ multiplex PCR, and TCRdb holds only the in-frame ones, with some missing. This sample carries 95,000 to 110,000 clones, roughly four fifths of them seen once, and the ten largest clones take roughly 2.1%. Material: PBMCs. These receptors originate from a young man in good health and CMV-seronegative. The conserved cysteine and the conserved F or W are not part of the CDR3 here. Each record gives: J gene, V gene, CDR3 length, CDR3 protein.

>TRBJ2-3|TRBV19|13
ASSIRGLSTDTQY
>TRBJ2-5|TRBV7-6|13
ASNLLAGGAETQY
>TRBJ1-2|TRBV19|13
ASSIRPGFNYGYT
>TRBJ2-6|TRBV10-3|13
AISDGGAGANVLT
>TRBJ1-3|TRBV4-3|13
ASSQDGGDGNTIY
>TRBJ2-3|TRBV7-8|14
ASIKSRLAGTDTQY
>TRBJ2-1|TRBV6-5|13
ASSSSLISYNEQF
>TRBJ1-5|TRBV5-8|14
ASSLGGGLSNQPQH
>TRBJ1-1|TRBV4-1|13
ASSPLTVLNTEAF
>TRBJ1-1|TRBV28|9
ASSSMTEAF
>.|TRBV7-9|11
ASSLLGSDEQY
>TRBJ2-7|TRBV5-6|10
ASSHDRYEQY
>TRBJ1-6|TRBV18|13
ASSPFRVYNSPLH
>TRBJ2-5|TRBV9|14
ASNKSGQLAQETQY
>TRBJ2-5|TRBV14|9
ASSQGRTQY
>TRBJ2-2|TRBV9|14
ASSAGVTANTGELF
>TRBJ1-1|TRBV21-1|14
ASTTAGSVMNTEAF
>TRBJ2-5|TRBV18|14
ASSPPGGLAGSLQY
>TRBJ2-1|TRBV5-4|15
ASSFGQGATFGGEQF
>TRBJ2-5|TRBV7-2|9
ASSPLQTQY
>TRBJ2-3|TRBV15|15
ATSSLQGQYSTDTQY
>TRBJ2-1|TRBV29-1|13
SGKQGGLSYNEQF
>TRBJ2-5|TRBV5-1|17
ASSLAGTKIPQEQETQY
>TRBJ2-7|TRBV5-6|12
ASSSTGESYEQY
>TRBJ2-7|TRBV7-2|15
ASSLVWTSGGRDEQY
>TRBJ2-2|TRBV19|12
ASSMALYTGELF
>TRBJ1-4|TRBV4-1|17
ASSQERDTGLAVNEKLF
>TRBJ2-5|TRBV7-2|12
ASRQDGYPETQY
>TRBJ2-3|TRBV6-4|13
ASSDSGGGTDTQY
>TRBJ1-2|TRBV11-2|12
ASSLDPLNYGYT
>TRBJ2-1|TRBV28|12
ASSFFRSYNEQF
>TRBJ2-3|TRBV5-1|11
ASSTTGGDTQY
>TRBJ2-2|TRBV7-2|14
ASSPSAGSNTGELF
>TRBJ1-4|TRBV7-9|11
ASSPDRSEKLF
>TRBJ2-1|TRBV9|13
ASSALRGENNEQF
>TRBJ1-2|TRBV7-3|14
ASSSGGTGSVYGYT
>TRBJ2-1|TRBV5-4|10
ASSQAENEQF
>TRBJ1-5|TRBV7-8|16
ASSLAAIGGFRNQPQH
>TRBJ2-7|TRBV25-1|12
ASSDSGMISEQY
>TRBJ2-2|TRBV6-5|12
ASSTGAETGELF
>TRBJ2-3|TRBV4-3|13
ASSWRGDPTDTQY
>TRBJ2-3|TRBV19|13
ASRDRAFSTDTQY
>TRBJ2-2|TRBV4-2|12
ASSQVAAIGELF
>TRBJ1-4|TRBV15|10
ATSRGNRGPF
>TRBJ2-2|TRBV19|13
ASSRTGANTGELF
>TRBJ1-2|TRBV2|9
ASGTSYGYT
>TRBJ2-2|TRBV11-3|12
ASSLGEVPGELF
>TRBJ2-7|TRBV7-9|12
ASSHRDRVEKQY
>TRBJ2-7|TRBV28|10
ASRDRVHEQY
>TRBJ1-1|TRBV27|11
ASSPGGNTEAF
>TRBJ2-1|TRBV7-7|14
ASSLEGRGRPDEQF
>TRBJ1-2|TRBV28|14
ASSDRGRGFNYGYT
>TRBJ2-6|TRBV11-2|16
ASSNRGSASSGANVLT
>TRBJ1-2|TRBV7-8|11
ASSSTTGYGYT
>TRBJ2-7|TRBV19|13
ASSMSPGSAYEQY
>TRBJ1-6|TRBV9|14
ASSVDPGRTNSPLH
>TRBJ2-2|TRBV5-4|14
ASSGLAGALSGELF
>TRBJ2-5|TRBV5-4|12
ASSFQDRAETQY
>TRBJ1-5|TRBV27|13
ASRSSGTLYQPQH
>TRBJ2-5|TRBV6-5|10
ASSAGQETQY